Listed below are T cell receptor beta chains from one sample, sequenced in a study of tumor-infiltrating lymphocytes in primary liver carcinoma. MiXCR was run by TCRdb on the multiplex PCR reads, yielding one entry per CDR3 protein. The profile shows under 150,000 distinct CDR3 sequences, around two thirds of them singletons. Sequenced input: tumor-adjacent normal liver tissue. Receptors were obtained from a woman aged 55-69 years with primary liver carcinoma and hepatitis B virus infection. Each CDR3 is given with its conserved first and last residue. The order of the fields is clone size, V gene, J gene, D gene, CDR3 DNA, CDR3 protein. A D gene is named only where the DNA matches it firmly. Part of the rows lack a size; the others show once, few, many or a class for expanded clones.

.,TRBV29-1,TRBJ2-7,.,TGCAGCGCCTACTTGGATATCTCCTACGAGCAGTACTTC,CSAYLDISYEQYF
.,TRBV13,TRBJ2-4,.,TGCGCCAGCGCAATCAATAACATTCAGTACTTC,CASAINNIQYF
.,TRBV11-2,TRBJ2-1,TRBD2,TGTGCAAGCAGCTTAGATAGGGGCGGGAGGTTCTACAGTGAGCAGTTCTTT,CASSLDRGGRFYSEQFF
.,TRBV29-1,TRBJ2-7,TRBD2,TGCAGTGTCTGGACTAGCGGGAGGTACGAGCAGTGCTTC,CSVWTSGRYEQCF
medium-sized,TRBV11-1,TRBJ2-7,TRBD1,TGTGCCAGCAGCCCCGGCGGACAGGGGGCCTACGAGCAGTACTTC,CASSPGGQGAYEQYF
.,TRBV15,TRBJ2-3,.,TGTGCCACCAACAGAGATAGTGCGGGATTCACAGATACGCAGTATTTT,CATNRDSAGFTDTQYF
.,TRBV5-6,TRBJ2-1,TRBD2,TGTGCCAGCAGCTTACCTCGCGGGAGATATCCTTACAATGAGCAGTTCTTC,CASSLPRGRYPYNEQFF
medium-sized,TRBV11-2,TRBJ2-1,.,TGTGCCAGCAGCTTACTGACTCGCTTAGGGCGGCTTAAAGAGCAGTTCTTC,CASSLLTRLGRLKEQFF
.,TRBV5-1,TRBJ2-1,TRBD2,TGCGACAGCAGCTTGGCGGGGAGGGGAAACAATGAGCAGTTCTTC,CDSSLAGRGNNEQFF
many,TRBV4-1,TRBJ1-2,.,TGCGCCAGCAGCCAAGATTCAGGGCCTGACTATGGCTACACCTTC,CASSQDSGPDYGYTF
medium-sized,TRBV12-3/TRBV12-4,TRBJ2-2,.,TGTGCCAGCAGTTTAGAGATGGGCGGGGAGCTGTTTTTT,CASSLEMGGELFF
.,TRBV28,TRBJ2-2,.,TGTGCCAGCAGTTTCCAAAACACCCGGGAGCTGTTTTTT,CASSFQNTRELFF
.,TRBV28,TRBJ2-7,.,TGTACCAGCAGTTCATCCGGGACCGGGGTCCATGAGCAGTACTTC,CTSSSSGTGVHEQYF
.,TRBV28,TRBJ1-5,.,TGTGCCAGCAGGAGAAGTCAGCCCCAGCGTTTT,CASRRSQPQRF
many,TRBV4-1,TRBJ2-3,.,TGCGCCAGCAGCCAAGAGAGGCGGGCGGGTACGCAGTATTTT,CASSQERRAGTQYF
.,TRBV5-6,TRBJ2-7,TRBD2,TGTGCCAGCAGCTTGAGGGTTAGCGGGAGTCCCGGTGGGTTCTACGAGCAGTATTTC,CASSLRVSGSPGGFYEQYF
.,TRBV4-1,TRBJ2-1,.,TGCGCCATCAGCCAAGGTCCACCCTACGAGCAGTTCTTC,CAISQGPPYEQFF
.,TRBV28,TRBJ2-3,TRBD2,TGTGCCAGCAGTGTTCAAAGGAGCGGGGCGGATACGCAGTATTTT,CASSVQRSGADTQYF
many,TRBV7-8,TRBJ1-5,.,TGTGCCAGCAGCTTAGAGGGGGGAGCCTATAGCAATCAGCCCCAGCATTTT,CASSLEGGAYSNQPQHF
many,TRBV30,TRBJ2-3,.,TGTGCCTGGAGTGCAGCTAGCAGGGATACGCAGTATTTT,CAWSAASRDTQYF
.,TRBV20-1,TRBJ2-7,.,TGCAGTGCTAGAGAAATGGGGCGGGAGCAGTACTTC,CSAREMGREQYF
.,TRBV28,TRBJ2-1,.,TGTGCCAACAGTTCTCCAGTCGGGGGTACCTACAACGAGCAGTTCTTC,CANSSPVGGTYNEQFF
many,TRBV7-9,TRBJ1-1,.,TGTGCCAGCAGCTACGGGGCAGAGGGAGCTTTCTTT,CASSYGAEGAFF
many,TRBV6-5,TRBJ2-3,.,TGTGCCAGCAGTTACCGGGGTAGCAGCACAGATACGCAGTATTTT,CASSYRGSSTDTQYF
.,TRBV9,TRBJ1-1,TRBD1,TGTGCCAACAGCTCAGGGACAGGGGTCGGAGCTTTCTTT,CANSSGTGVGAFF
many,TRBV29-1,TRBJ2-1,TRBD2,TGCAGCGCCCACGGCAGCCTAGCGGGAGGCCCCTCCTACAATGAGCAGTTCTTC,CSAHGSLAGGPSYNEQFF
.,TRBV28,TRBJ1-1,.,TGTGCCAGCATGTTGGGGGCCGGCACTGAAGCTATCTTT,CASMLGAGTEAIF
many,TRBV20-1,TRBJ1-6,.,TGCAGTGCTAGTCTATCCCCTTATTCACCCCTCCACTTT,CSASLSPYSPLHF
.,TRBV11-1,TRBJ1-1,.,TGTGCCAGCAGCCTAATCTCACTGAACACTGAAGTTTTCTTT,CASSLISLNTEVFF
.,TRBV28,TRBJ2-7,.,TGTGCCAGCAGTTTTGCAGGTGCAGGGCAAGACTACAAGCAGTACTTC,CASSFAGAGQDYKQYF
medium-sized,TRBV11-3,TRBJ2-7,.,TGTGCCAGCAGCTCGGCCGGGAGCTCCTACGAGCAGTACTTC,CASSSAGSSYEQYF
once,TRBV9,TRBJ2-7,.,TGTGCCAGCAGCGTAGGAGCAGGCTTGGGGGAGCAGTACTTC,CASSVGAGLGEQYF
.,TRBV6-6,TRBJ2-7,.,TGTGCCAGCAGCTACGAGGGGATGTCGGACGAGCAGCACTTC,CASSYEGMSDEQHF
once,TRBV6-5,TRBJ2-6,.,TGTGCCAGCAGTTACCGGACACGGACCCGGTACTCTGAGGCCAACGTCCTGACTTTC,CASSYRTRTRYSEANVLTF
.,TRBV11-2,TRBJ2-5,.,TGTGCCAGCAGCTTTGCGGTTAGCGGACAAGAGACCCAGTGCTTC,CASSFAVSGQETQCF
.,TRBV7-8,TRBJ2-7,.,TGTGCCAGCAGGCCAGGGTCCTACGAGCAGTACTTC,CASRPGSYEQYF
.,TRBV14,TRBJ2-3,TRBD1,TGTGCCAGCAGCCAAATACCATTGGGGGACAGGGGGCCACATCGGCCCCAGTATTTT,CASSQIPLGDRGPHRPQYF
.,TRBV11-2,TRBJ2-3,TRBD2,TGTGCCAGCAGCCCGGCGGGACTAGCGGGGAGGCGATGGCAATATTTT,CASSPAGLAGRRWQYF
.,TRBV12-3/TRBV12-4,TRBJ2-3,.,TGTGCCAGCTGTTTAACCTTAAACGGACCCTCAGATACGCAGTATTTT,CASCLTLNGPSDTQYF
.,TRBV7-9,TRBJ2-2,.,TGTGCCAGCAGCTTAGCGGAATTGCTCACCGGAGAGCTGTTATTT,CASSLAELLTGELLF
few,TRBV18,TRBJ1-1,.,TGTGCCAGCTCACCCCAAACTTATGAAGCTTTCTTT,CASSPQTYEAFF
many,TRBV2,TRBJ2-4,.,TGTGCCAGCAGTGATGGGTCAAACCAGTACTTC,CASSDGSNQYF
.,TRBV7-9,TRBJ1-5,TRBD1,TGTGCCAGCAGCGTGGCGGACAGGGGAGGGGGCAATCAGCCCCAGCATTTT,CASSVADRGGGNQPQHF
few,TRBV5-1,TRBJ2-1,TRBD2,TGCGCCAGCAGCTTGGGTCCCGGGTTAGCGGGAGGCCCCAATGAGCAGTTCTTC,CASSLGPGLAGGPNEQFF
.,TRBV29-1,TRBJ2-2,.,TGCAGCGTTGGGAGACGAGACATCGGGGAGCTGTTTTTT,CSVGRRDIGELFF
few,TRBV18,TRBJ2-5,.,TGTGCCAGCTCCCTTAGAGTGGGGTCAGAAGAGACCCAGTACTTC,CASSLRVGSEETQYF
.,TRBV6-6,TRBJ2-2,TRBD1,TGTGCCAACAGTTACTCTAAGACAGGGCCGACCGGGGAGCTGTTTTTC,CANSYSKTGPTGELFF
.,TRBV6-5,TRBJ2-7,TRBD1,TGTGCCAGCAGTCAACTGATAGGGGGCCCGATCTACGAGCAGTATTTC,CASSQLIGGPIYEQYF